A selection of T cell receptor beta chains follows, all from one sample in a study of blood T cell repertoires in COVID-19. Repertoires were generated with immunoSEQ multiplex PCR, while TCRdb's copy carries only in-frame clones and drops some. The data show over 150,000 clones, roughly 88% seen once. Material for sequencing was peripheral blood. The receptors stem from a man aged 50 to 59 with COVID-19, enrolled during active disease. The CDR3 runs from the conserved cysteine through the conserved F or W. D genes are given only for firm matches. Rows may omit the clone size; those that give it use once, few, many or a size class.

V	D	length	size	J	CDR3	DNA
TRBV2	-	14	-	TRBJ2-2	CASSAVQFTGELFF	TGTGCCAGCAGTGCAGTCCAGTTCACCGGGGAGCTGTTTTTT
TRBV7-8	TRBD1	16	-	TRBJ1-6	CASSQMNRDSGSPLHF	TGTGCCAGCAGCCAAATGAACCGGGACAGTGGTTCACCCCTCCACTTT
TRBV27	-	14	-	TRBJ1-1	CASSRSSTGSEAFF	TGTGCCAGCAGTCGCTCAAGTACAGGATCAGAAGCTTTCTTT
TRBV19	-	14	few	TRBJ2-2	CASSIRGNTGELFF	TGTGCCAGTAGTATTCGGGGGAACACCGGGGAGCTGTTTTTT
TRBV28	TRBD1	15	-	TRBJ2-7	CASSSPGQGTYEQYF	TGTGCCAGCAGTTCACCGGGACAGGGAACCTACGAGCAGTACTTC
TRBV5-4	TRBD1	16	-	TRBJ1-4	CASSLGSGGGGEKLFF	TGTGCCAGCAGCTTGGGTTCAGGGGGCGGAGGCGAAAAACTGTTTTTT
TRBV28	-	13	-	TRBJ2-7	CASSSEGSYEQYF	TGTGCCAGCAGTTCCGAGGGCTCCTACGAGCAGTACTTC
TRBV7-2	-	17	-	TRBJ1-6	CASSLHLTGINNSPLHF	TGTGCCAGCAGCTTACATCTGACGGGGATTAACAATTCACCCCTCCACTTT
TRBV10-3	TRBD1	15	-	TRBJ2-7	CAIRKGTASSYEQYF	TGTGCCATCAGGAAAGGGACAGCTTCCTCCTACGAGCAGTACTTC
TRBV30	TRBD2	13	-	TRBJ2-3	CATTSGGADTQYF	TGTGCGACAACTAGCGGGGGGGCAGATACGCAGTATTTT
TRBV10-3	-	15	once	TRBJ1-5	CAISESGGVSQPQHF	TGTGCCATCAGTGAGTCGGGAGGGGTTAGTCAGCCCCAGCATTTT
TRBV12-3/TRBV12-4	-	12	-	TRBJ2-7	CASSPSSYEQYF	TGTGCCAGCAGTCCGAGCTCCTACGAGCAGTACTTC
TRBV15	TRBD2	17	-	TRBJ2-1	CATSRELAGAGYNEQFF	TGTGCCACCAGCAGAGAACTAGCGGGAGCGGGCTACAATGAGCAGTTCTTC
TRBV3-1/TRBV3-2	-	14	-	TRBJ2-2	CASSQGGNGQKLFF	TGTGCCAGCAGCCAGGGGGGTAATGGACAAAAGCTGTTTTTT
TRBV7-9	-	12	once	TRBJ2-7	CASSSRDYEQYF	TGTGCCAGCAGCTCCCGGGACTACGAGCAGTACTTC
TRBV11-2	-	15	once	TRBJ2-1	CASSLAGTDYNEQFF	TGTGCCAGCAGCTTAGCGGGGACTGACTACAATGAGCAGTTCTTC
TRBV10-2	TRBD1	14	-	TRBJ1-1	CASRSGQENTEAFF	TGCGCCAGCAGGTCCGGACAGGAGAACACTGAAGCTTTCTTT
TRBV7-8	TRBD2	17	-	TRBJ2-3	CASSLGLAGAVTDTQYF	TGTGCCAGCAGCTTAGGTTTAGCGGGAGCCGTCACAGATACGCAGTATTTT
TRBV5-4	-	15	-	TRBJ2-4	CASSPGGGTQNIQYF	TGTGCCAGCAGTCCAGGGGGAGGAACTCAAAACATTCAGTACTTC
TRBV3-1/TRBV3-2	-	13	-	TRBJ1-6	CASSPRVFSPLHF	TGTGCCAGCAGCCCGAGGGTTTTTTCACCCCTCCACTTT
TRBV30	TRBD2	16	-	TRBJ2-6	CAHGSGRSSGANVLTF	TGTGCCCACGGAAGCGGGAGGAGCTCTGGGGCCAACGTCCTGACTTTC
TRBV29-1	TRBD2	14	-	TRBJ2-3	CSVEAGDGTDTQYF	TGCAGCGTTGAGGCGGGAGATGGCACAGATACGCAGTATTTT
TRBV12-3/TRBV12-4	-	13	-	TRBJ1-5	CASSRGGDQPQHF	TGTGCCAGCAGTAGAGGGGGAGATCAGCCCCAGCATTTT
TRBV30	TRBD1	14	-	TRBJ2-7	CAWSVLGGGYEQYF	TGTGCCTGGAGTGTATTAGGGGGCGGCTACGAGCAGTACTTC
TRBV6-5	TRBD2	15	-	TRBJ2-5	CASSLTTSGQETQYF	TGTGCCAGCAGTCTTACGACTAGCGGTCAAGAGACCCAGTACTTC
TRBV3-1/TRBV3-2	TRBD2	16	once	TRBJ2-7	CASSQSLAGGVYEQYF	TGTGCCAGCAGCCAATCTCTAGCGGGGGGGGTCTACGAGCAGTACTTC
TRBV4-3	TRBD2	17	-	TRBJ2-3	CASSPRFGGDSTDTQYF	TGCGCCAGCAGCCCCCGTTTCGGGGGGGATAGCACAGATACGCAGTATTTT
TRBV7-8	-	12	-	TRBJ2-1	CASSRGLGEQFF	TGTGCCAGCAGCAGAGGGTTGGGTGAGCAGTTCTTC
TRBV12-3/TRBV12-4	-	11	-	TRBJ2-7	CASSSQYEQYF	TGTGCCAGCAGTTCCCAGTACGAGCAGTACTTC
TRBV18	TRBD1	15	-	TRBJ2-1	CASWSGQGGGHEQFF	TGTGCCAGCTGGTCGGGACAGGGAGGTGGGCATGAGCAGTTCTTC
TRBV5-4	TRBD2	16	once	TRBJ2-5	CASSPRASGRGETQYF	TGTGCCAGCAGCCCCCGGGCTAGCGGGAGAGGAGAGACCCAGTACTTC
TRBV9	-	12	few	TRBJ1-2	CASSVNRNGYTF	TGTGCCAGCAGCGTAAACAGAAATGGCTACACCTTC
TRBV6-5	-	16	-	TRBJ2-3	CASSYSRTNARNTQYF	TGTGCCAGCAGTTACTCTCGGACAAACGCCAGAAATACGCAGTATTTT
TRBV5-1	-	14	-	TRBJ2-3	CASSNLAGLDTQYF	TGCGCCAGCAGCAACCTGGCGGGGCTAGATACGCAGTATTTT
TRBV2	-	16	-	TRBJ2-1	CASRSSAPFSYNEQFF	TGTGCCAGCCGCTCTAGCGCCCCGTTTTCCTACAATGAGCAGTTCTTC
TRBV28	-	13	-	TRBJ1-5	CASSSGGYQPQHF	TGTGCCAGCAGTTCCGGGGGGTATCAGCCCCAGCATTTT
TRBV28	TRBD1	13	few	TRBJ1-5	CASRGTANQPQHF	TGTGCCAGCAGGGGGACAGCAAATCAGCCCCAGCATTTT
TRBV3-1/TRBV3-2	TRBD1	16	-	TRBJ2-1	CASSPTGTGANNEQFF	TGTGCCAGCAGCCCGACGGGGACAGGGGCTAACAATGAGCAGTTCTTC
TRBV5-8	-	15	-	TRBJ2-1	CASSFDRSSYNEQFF	TGTGCCAGCAGCTTTGACAGGAGCTCCTACAATGAGCAGTTCTTC